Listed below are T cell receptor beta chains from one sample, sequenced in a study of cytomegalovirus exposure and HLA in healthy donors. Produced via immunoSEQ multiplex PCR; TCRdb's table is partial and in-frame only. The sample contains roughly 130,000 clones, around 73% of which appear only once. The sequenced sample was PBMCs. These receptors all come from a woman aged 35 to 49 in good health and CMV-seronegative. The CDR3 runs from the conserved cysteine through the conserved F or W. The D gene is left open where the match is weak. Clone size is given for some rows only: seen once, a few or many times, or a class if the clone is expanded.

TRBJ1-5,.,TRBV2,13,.,TGTGCCAGCAGTCGTGACAAGAATCAGCCCCAGCATTTT,CASSRDKNQPQHF
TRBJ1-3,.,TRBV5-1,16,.,TGCGCCAGCAGCTTGGAATCTCCTAGCTCTGGAAACACCATATATTTT,CASSLESPSSGNTIYF
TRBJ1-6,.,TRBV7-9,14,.,TGTGCCAGCAGCCGGGACACAGATAATTCACCCCTCCACTTT,CASSRDTDNSPLHF
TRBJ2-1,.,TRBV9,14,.,TGTGCCAGCAGCGGAGGAGACTACCGGTATGAGCAGTTCTTC,CASSGGDYRYEQFF
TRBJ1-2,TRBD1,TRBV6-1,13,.,TGTGCCAGCAGTTTAACAGGGGGCTATGGCTACACCTTC,CASSLTGGYGYTF
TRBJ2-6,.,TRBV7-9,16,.,TGTGCCAGCAGCTTCGTGGGGGGTGCCGGGGCCAACGTCCTGACTTTC,CASSFVGGAGANVLTF
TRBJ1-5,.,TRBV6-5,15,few,TGTGCCAGCAGTTACTCGGGGGGGAGCAATCAGCCCCAGCATTTT,CASSYSGGSNQPQHF
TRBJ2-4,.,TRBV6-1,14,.,TGTGCCAGCAGTGCGGCACAGGATAGAAACATTCAGTACTTC,CASSAAQDRNIQYF
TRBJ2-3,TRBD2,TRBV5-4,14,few,TGTGCCAGCAGCCCGGGGGGGCCGACAGATACGCAGTATTTT,CASSPGGPTDTQYF
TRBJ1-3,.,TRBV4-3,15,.,TGCGCCAGCAGCCAAGATCGGGGTTCTGGAAACACCATATATTTT,CASSQDRGSGNTIYF
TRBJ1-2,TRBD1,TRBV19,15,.,TGTGCCAGTAATAAATACACCGGGACAGGGGATGGCTACACCTTC,CASNKYTGTGDGYTF
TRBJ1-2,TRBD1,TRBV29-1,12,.,TGCAGCGTCCGGACAGGCGACTATGGCTACACCTTC,CSVRTGDYGYTF
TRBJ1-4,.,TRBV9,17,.,TGTGCCAGCAGCCCCGGCACAGGAGGGGCAACTAATGAAAAACTGTTTTTT,CASSPGTGGATNEKLFF